The present T cell receptor (beta chain) was sequenced within a study of CD8 T cells in ankylosing spondylitis. Notes on the study in general: Reportedly, disease-linked clones are significantly enriched in ankylosing spondylitis patients' matched synovial fluid. Characteristic, it appeared, of ankylosing spondylitis blood was a TCR beta motif of eight or nine highly homologous variants.

This CDR3 region has 15 residues. V lost 4 bases and J lost 2; bases outside the gene matches: 5. CDR1 LGHDT and CDR2 YNNKEL come from the germline V gene (reference sequence). Comment on this clonotype: Its target is unknown.

With molecular barcodes, quantitative 5'-RACE was used to make the TCR beta libraries. From the 5' RACE reads, TCRdb called clonotypes with MiXCR, one entry per CDR3 protein. There are some 200,000 distinct CDR3 sequences in the sample; about 13% occur only once, and more than 15% lies in the top ten. The genes are TRBV3-1 and TRBJ2-1; 7 bases agree with TRBD1. This sequence originates from a male donor with ankylosing spondylitis or in good health (not recorded which). The sequenced sample consisted of blood, either unsorted or a sorted T cell fraction (not recorded which). This CDR3 is CASSRGDSPYNEQFF. The CDR3, as DNA: TGTGCCAGCAGCCGTGGGGACAGCCCCTACAATGAGCAGTTCTTC.